This T cell receptor (beta chain) was recovered during a study of blood T cells in healthy people across ages. Total RNA was extracted at no less than 6 micrograms per sample. This clonotype was seen more than once but under ten times. A second about 7 to 12 cycle PCR used barcoded and J-beta primers. MiXCR, run by TCRdb on the 5' RACE reads, gives a single entry per CDR3 protein. The sample shows under 950,000 distinct CDR3 sequences, 20% to 25% of them seen only once. Germline CDR1 SGHVS, CDR2 FNYEAQ. Trimming at V came to 5 bases and at J to 1 base, leaving 4 bases not matched to a gene. This CDR3 has 15 residues.

The sample was blood. This TCR derives from a man in his sixties or seventies in good health. The V call is TRBV7-6, the J call TRBJ2-2; TRBD1 matches at 7 bases. For the CDR3, the DNA is TGTGCCAGCAGCGCCGGGACAGTGAACACCGGGGAGCTGTTTTTT. Its protein product is CASSAGTVNTGELFF.